Presented here are 18 T cell receptor beta chains from one specimen sequenced in a study of blood T cell repertoires in COVID-19. Libraries were prepared by immunoSEQ multiplex PCR; TCRdb keeps only in-frame clonotypes and omits some of them. The sample holds under 250,000 clones, 86% seen once. The specimen sequenced was peripheral blood. The receptors were sampled from a woman older than 75 with COVID-19, enrolled during active disease.

A remark on this clone: At one boundary the junction diverges from the germline segment, which might be a read error. Other DNA sequences in the same sample also yield this CDR3. The chain joins TRBV6-2 or TRBV6-3 to TRBJ1-1; D is possibly TRBD1 (6 bases). This CDR3 is built from 13 residues. Germline V lookup: CDR1 MNHEY, CDR2 SVGEGT. CDR3 in amino acids: CASSRTVNTEAFF. CDR3 coding DNA: TGTGCCAGCAGTAGGACAGTGAATACTGAAGCTTTCTTT.

The gene calls are TRBV18 and TRBJ2-2, with a weak D call TRBD2 (5 bases). Germline CDR1 and CDR2: KGHSH and LQKENI. The CDR3 runs to 15 residues. Trimming left V 2 bases short and J 1 base short, with 8 bases between. The CDR3 DNA sequence: TGTGCCAGCTCACCAACCGGGGTGAACACCGGGGAGCTGTTTTTT. This gives the protein CASSPTGVNTGELFF.

The rearrangement joins TRBV27 to TRBJ1-6; 12 bases fit TRBD1. Germline lookup yields CDR1 MNHEY and CDR2 SMNVEV (reference sequence). J gave up 1 base and V 5 bases, and 9 bases lay outside the gene matches. This CDR3 region has 19 residues. The CDR3 DNA is TGTGCCAGCAGTCCCCGCCCGGGACAGGGGGCTTCCTATAATTCACCCCTCCACTTT. Its protein is CASSPRPGQGASYNSPLHF.

CDR3 sequence (DNA): TGTGCCAGCAGTTTAGTTTTCAACACCGGGGAGCTGTTTTTT. Translation gives CASSLVFNTGELFF. The chain carries TRBV6-2 or TRBV6-3 and TRBJ2-2; D gene uncertain. The CDR3 consists of 14 residues. Germline V gene sequence: CDR1 MNHEY, CDR2 SVGEGT. The V end lost 4 bases, the J end lost 2 bases, and 8 bases lay between the germline ends.

The rearrangement uses TRBV4-1 and TRBJ1-4; D is perhaps TRBD1 (5 bases). The germline V gene encodes CDR1 MGHRA and CDR2 YSYEKL. V lost 1 base, J lost 0 bases, and 15 bases lay in between. This CDR3 is 18 amino acids long. CDR3 amino acids: CASSQGPGEEATNEKLFF. DNA for the CDR3: TGCGCCAGCAGCCAAGGCCCGGGGGAGGAAGCAACTAATGAAAAACTGTTTTTT.

The genes are TRBV7-2 and TRBJ2-2; TRBD1 matches 11 bases. The CDR3 runs to 16 residues. CDR1 and CDR2 (germline): SGHTA, FQGNSA. V shed 1 base, J shed 5 bases, and the junction held 3 bases outside the gene matches. The CDR3 reads CASSLGTGGKTGELFF. The CDR3 DNA follows: TGTGCCAGCAGCTTAGGGACAGGGGGCAAGACCGGGGAGCTGTTTTTT.

The CDR3 is CASSLDGDSPRGQYF. CDR3 nucleotide sequence: TGCGCCAGCAGCTTGGACGGGGACAGCCCCCGGGGGCAGTACTTC. The chain has TRBV5-1 and TRBJ2-7, with 7 bases that match TRBD1. V shed 0 bases and J 9 bases; nucleotides not matched to a gene: 12. This CDR3 spans 15 amino acids. Germline-derived CDR1 and CDR2 are SGHRS and YFSETQ. Combining the CDR3 with reference TRBV5-1 and TRBJ2-7 gives the whole variable domain KAGVTQTPRYLIKTRGQQVTLSCSPISGHRSVSWYQQTPGQGLQFLFEYFSETQRNKGNFPGRFSGRQFSNSRSEMNVSTLELGDSALYLCASSLDGDSPRGQYFGPGTRLTVT.

The sample holds one count of this clone. The V gene is TRBV20-1, the J gene TRBJ2-3; 11 bases map to TRBD2. Germline V CDR1 and CDR2: DFQATT, SNEGSKA (reference sequence). The CDR3 is made up of 16 amino acids. The trim removed 3 bases at V and 5 bases at J, leaving 10 bases unmatched. CDR3 DNA: TGCAGTGCTAGTAAGGTAGCGGGGGGGCGAGGAGATACGCAGTATTTT. Amino acids: CSASKVAGGRGDTQYF.

This clone was picked up one time. In DNA form, the CDR3 reads TGTGCCAGCAGCAAAGCGGGAAGTCAAGTTAGCGGGGGGGCCTGTCGGGCAGATACGCAGTATTTT. Its protein is CASSKAGSQVSGGACRADTQYF. This rearrangement joins TRBV21-1 to TRBJ2-3; TRBD2 is taken as the D call from the table, unchecked against the DNA. TRBV21-1 is an annotated pseudogene. This CDR3 region has 22 residues.

This sequence joins TRBV11-2 and TRBJ1-5; 9 bases are a match to TRBD1. The V gene's germline CDR1 is SGHAT and CDR2 FQNNGV. The V gene end was trimmed by 2 bases and the J gene end by 5 bases; junction bases not matched to a gene: 1. The CDR3 is 14 amino acids. The CDR3 protein is CASSLTGGYQPQHF. Written as DNA, the CDR3 is TGTGCCAGCAGCTTAACAGGGGGCTATCAGCCCCAGCATTTT.

This clone was counted a single time. The rearrangement uses TRBV5-8 and TRBJ1-6; the match to TRBD1 covers 10 bases. CDR1 and CDR2 from the germline V gene are SGHTS and YDEGEE. The CDR3 runs 17 residues. The V segment lost 9 bases and the J segment 0 bases; nucleotides outside the gene matches: 9. DNA of the CDR3: TGTGCCATCAAGCCGGGACAGGGGAGCTCCTATAATTCACCCCTCCACTTT. Its protein is CAIKPGQGSSYNSPLHF.

This sequence joins TRBV10-3 and TRBJ2-6; D gene uncertain. CDR3 size: 18 residues. From germline, CDR1 is ENHRY and CDR2 SYGVKD. V was pared by 0 bases and J by 0 bases, with 12 bases between. CDR3 DNA: TGTGCCATCAGTGAGTCGGTCGGTAGTAGCTCTGGGGCCAACGTCCTGACTTTC. This translates into CAISESVGSSSGANVLTF.

The table lists this clone with a count of one. This rearrangement joins TRBV11-2 to TRBJ1-2, with 9 bases lining up with TRBD1. The V and J ends lost 0 bases and 6 bases, in that order; junction bases with no gene match: 2. Germline V gives CDR1 SGHAT, CDR2 FQNNGV. The CDR3 covers 14 residues. As DNA, the CDR3 is TGTGCCAGCAGCTTAGATACAGGGGGCAATGGCTACACCTTC. Translating it yields CASSLDTGGNGYTF.

This chain uses TRBV5-1 with TRBJ1-1, with 7 bases aligning to TRBD1. The CDR3 is 14 amino acids. In germline, CDR1 is SGHRS, CDR2 YFSETQ. Losses at the gene ends were 4 bases for V and 11 bases for J; bases not matched to a gene: 14. CDR3 nucleotides: TGCGCCAGCAGCCCGGGACAGCTCAATAGGGGGGCTTTCTTT. Its protein product is CASSPGQLNRGAFF.

This clone was counted once. V gene TRBV18 combines with J gene TRBJ1-5; 9 bases line up with TRBD1. There are 14 residues in the CDR3. V lost 4 bases and J lost 8; bases outside the gene matches: 6. The V gene's germline CDR1 is KGHSH and CDR2 LQKENI. The CDR3 region has the DNA TGTGCCAGCTCACTCGGACAGGGGACGGAGCCCCAGCATTTT. This translates into CASSLGQGTEPQHF.

This chain links TRBV6-5 with TRBJ1-5, with 7 bases fitting TRBD1. The germline V gene has CDR1 MNHEY and CDR2 SVGAGI. J lost 3 bases, V lost 11 bases, and 7 bases had no gene match. CDR3 length: 13 residues. CDR3 DNA: TGTGCCGCAAGGGGACAGCCCAATCAGCCCCAGCATTTT. Protein product: CAARGQPNQPQHF.

This chain connects TRBV27 to TRBJ2-7, with 7 bases matching TRBD1. V was pared by 0 bases and J by 0 bases, with 2 bases of the junction left unmatched. CDR3 size: 15 residues. Germline loops: CDR1 MNHEY, CDR2 SMNVEV (reference sequence). The CDR3 protein is CASSLSGDSSYEQYF. The CDR3 coding sequence is TGTGCCAGCAGTTTATCGGGGGACAGCTCCTACGAGCAGTACTTC.

The chain recombines TRBV7-9 with TRBJ2-1; 8 bases agree with TRBD1. Germline V gene data show CDR1 as SEHNR and CDR2 as FQNEAQ (reference sequence). Trimming took 2 bases from V and 3 from J; bases not matched to a gene: 0. The CDR3 has 14 amino acids. CDR3 residues: CASSLTGGYNEQFF. The CDR3 nucleotides are TGTGCCAGCAGCTTAACAGGGGGCTACAATGAGCAGTTCTTC. The variable domain in full, completed from reference TRBV7-9 and TRBJ2-1, reads DTGVSQNPRHKITKRGQNVTFRCDPISEHNRLYWYRQTLGQGPEFLTYFQNEAQLEKSRLLSDRFSAERPKGSFSTLEIQRTEQGDSAMYLCASSLTGGYNEQFFGPGTRLTVL.